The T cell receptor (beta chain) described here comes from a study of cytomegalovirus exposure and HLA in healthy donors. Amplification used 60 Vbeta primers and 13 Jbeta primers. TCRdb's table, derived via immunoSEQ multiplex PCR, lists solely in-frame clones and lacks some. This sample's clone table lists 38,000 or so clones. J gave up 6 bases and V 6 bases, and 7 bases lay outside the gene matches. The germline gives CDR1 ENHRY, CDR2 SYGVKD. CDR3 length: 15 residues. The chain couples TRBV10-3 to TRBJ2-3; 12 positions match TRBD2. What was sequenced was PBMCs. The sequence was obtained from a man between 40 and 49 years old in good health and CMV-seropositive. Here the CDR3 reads CAIRKLAGGLDTQYF. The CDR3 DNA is TGTGCCATCAGGAAGCTAGCGGGAGGGTTGGATACGCAGTATTTT.